The 21 T cell receptor beta chains below all came from one sample that was sequenced in a study of low-dose radiotherapy and immunotherapy resistance in tumors. Primers targeting TRAV and TRBV primed first-strand cDNA, covering alpha and beta chains. Using a constant-region primer together with a V-primer adapter, TCRs were subjected to roughly 18 PCR cycles of amplification. Using its own MiXCR run on the reads, TCRdb lists one record per CDR3 protein. Of about 11,000 distinct CDR3 sequences listed, over 55% were seen once; the top ten hold 10% to 15%. Every receptor here comes from a human donor with advanced metastatic prostate, ovarian, gallbladder or colorectal cancer (not recorded which). This table probably holds off-target reads from a library built for another chain.

The CDR3 loop is CASSQAGATNEKLFF. In nucleotides, the CDR3 is TGCGCCAGCAGCCAAGCGGGGGCAACTAATGAAAAACTGTTTTTT. The chain recombines TRBV4-1 with TRBJ1-4; perhaps TRBD1 as D (5 bases). This CDR3 contains 15 residues. Germline-derived CDR1 and CDR2 are MGHRA and YSYEKL. Trimming left V 1 base short and J 0 bases short, with 6 bases between.

The chain employs TRBV5-1 and TRBJ2-3; maybe TRBD2 (6 bases). The V gene's germline CDR1 is SGHRS and CDR2 YFSETQ. The CDR3 is 16 amino acids. The V end was cut by 4 bases, the J end by 2 bases, with 17 bases between. The CDR3 DNA follows: TGCGCCAGCAGCGGTGGAGGGGCCAGGGCCACAGATACGCAGTATTTT. Translating it yields CASSGGGARATDTQYF.

The CDR3 reads CSAPLFDRSNYGYTF. CDR3 in DNA: TGCAGTGCTCCCCTATTCGACAGATCTAACTATGGCTACACCTTC. The chain recombines TRBV20-1 with TRBJ1-2, with a weak D call TRBD1 (5 bases). The germline CDR1 and CDR2 sequences are DFQATT and SNEGSKA (reference sequence). Trimming removed 5 bases from V and 0 bases from J, with 16 bases in between. The CDR3 has 15 amino acids.

CDR3 coding DNA: TGTGCCAGCAGTTTAGGGGACAGGGTGTTCCCCCAGCATTTT. Amino acids: CASSLGDRVFPQHF. This chain joins TRBV28 and TRBJ1-5; 9 nucleotides agree with TRBD1. The CDR3 spans 14 residues. Unmatched junction bases numbered 6, after V lost 2 bases and J lost 10 bases. Germline values: CDR1 MDHEN, CDR2 SYDVKM.

The CDR3 here is CASSVSGTGGTEAFF. The CDR3 region has the DNA TGTGCCAGCAGTGTATCGGGGACAGGCGGCACTGAAGCTTTCTTT. The gene calls are TRBV13 and TRBJ1-1; TRBD1 matches 8 bases. The CDR3 contains 15 residues. Trimming at V came to 6 bases and at J to 4 bases, leaving 10 bases not matched to a gene. The germline V gene encodes CDR1 PRHDT and CDR2 FYEKMQ (reference sequence).

This clonotype appeared a single time. The V call is TRBV11-2, the J call TRBJ1-2; TRBD1 is a possible D gene (6 bases). This CDR3 region has 18 residues. Per the germline V gene, CDR1 is SGHAT and CDR2 is FQNNGV. Trimming removed 3 bases at V and 2 bases at J, with 22 bases between. The CDR3 loop is CASSLTDRYPTTNYGYTF. The CDR3 DNA sequence: TGTGCCAGCAGCTTGACAGACAGGTACCCAACCACCAACTATGGCTACACCTTC.

The chain has TRBV6-1 and TRBJ2-1; TRBD2 might be the D (5 bases). Trimming pared 5 bases from V and 7 bases from J, leaving 6 bases between. Germline V gives CDR1 MNHNS, CDR2 SASEGT. The CDR3 contains 11 residues. CDR3 residues: CASSRGNEQFF. CDR3 coding DNA: TGTGCCAGCAGTCGGGGTAATGAGCAGTTCTTC.

This chain links TRBV2 with TRBJ2-2; D remains ambiguous. CDR3 length equals 15 residues. Trimming cost V 0 bases and J 7 bases, with 12 bases left between them. Germline CDR1 reads SNHLY; CDR2 reads FYNNEI. CDR3: CASSEARPSGGELFF. The DNA of the CDR3 is TGTGCCAGCAGTGAAGCGCGACCATCCGGCGGGGAGCTGTTTTTT.

The V gene is TRBV5-1, the J gene TRBJ2-7; 12 bases are a match to TRBD1. Germline-derived CDR1 and CDR2 are SGHRS and YFSETQ. This CDR3 contains 15 residues. Losses at the gene ends were 4 bases for V and 5 bases for J; bases not matched to a gene: 7. CDR3 bases: TGCGCCAGCAGCCTTAGGGACAGGGGGCAGAACGAGCAGTACTTC. This gives the protein CASSLRDRGQNEQYF.

This chain connects TRBV6-2 or TRBV6-3 to TRBJ1-5; 7 bases are shared with TRBD1. The V gene's germline CDR1 is MNHEY and CDR2 SVGEGT. The CDR3 sequence is 14 residues long. CDR3 in DNA: TGTGCGACCAGAAGGACAGGAGGCAATCAGCCCCAGCATTTT. The encoded protein is CATRRTGGNQPQHF.

A few counts support this clonotype. In nucleotides, the CDR3 is TGCGCCAGCAGCTCCCCCACGGGGATGGGCGGGGAGCTGTTTTTT. Residues: CASSSPTGMGGELFF. The J gene is TRBJ2-2, the V gene TRBV5-1; possibly TRBD2 for D (5 bases). Germline V CDR1 and CDR2: SGHRS, YFSETQ. V was pared by 3 bases and J by 7 bases, with 16 bases between. The CDR3 spans 15 residues.

The chain joins TRBV28 to TRBJ1-1, with TRBD1 identical over 7 bases. This CDR3 spans 15 amino acids. V shed 5 bases, J shed 5 bases, and the junction held 11 bases outside the gene matches. Germline V gene data show CDR1 as MDHEN and CDR2 as SYDVKM. CDR3 sequence reads: CASSNRGGEKTEAFF. Written as DNA, the CDR3 is TGTGCCAGCAGTAACAGGGGAGGTGAGAAAACTGAAGCTTTCTTT.

The rearrangement links TRBV9 to TRBJ2-3; 8 positions agree with TRBD2. This CDR3 contains 17 residues. The V gene end was trimmed by 4 bases and the J gene end by 5 bases; junction bases not matched to a gene: 15. Germline lookup yields CDR1 SGDLS and CDR2 YYNGEE. The CDR3 DNA reads as TGTGCCAGCAGCATCCTGAGGGGGGCGGGAGGTCAAGATACGCAGTATTTT. Residues: CASSILRGAGGQDTQYF. Using reference TRBV9 and TRBJ2-3 for the parts outside the CDR3, the full variable domain is DSGVTQTPKHLITATGQRVTLRCSPRSGDLSVYWYQQSLDQGLQFLIQYYNGEERAKGNILERFSAQQFPDLHSELNLSSLELGDSALYFCASSILRGAGGQDTQYFGPGTRLTVL.

This clonotype has a handful of counts. The chain links TRBV11-2 to TRBJ2-3; perhaps TRBD2 as D (5 bases). This CDR3 comprises 12 residues. Looked up from germline, CDR1 is SGHAT and CDR2 is FQNNGV. V dropped 5 bases and J dropped 11 bases, with 14 bases sitting between them. The CDR3 coding sequence is TGTGCCAGCAGCCCGCAGAGACGGGGGCAGTATTTT. This translates into CASSPQRRGQYF.

V is TRBV10-3 and J is TRBJ2-5, with TRBD2 matching over 11 bases. With V trimmed by 4 bases and J by 1 base, 2 bases remained unmatched. Germline V gives CDR1 ENHRY, CDR2 SYGVKD. CDR3 length: 15 amino acids. CDR3 in amino acids: CAISVGLAAQETQYF. The CDR3 DNA follows: TGTGCCATCAGTGTGGGACTAGCGGCCCAAGAGACCCAGTACTTC.

The V gene is TRBV6-6, the J gene TRBJ2-7; D is unclear. Germline V gene lookup returns CDR1 MNHNY and CDR2 SVGAGI (reference sequence). This CDR3 is built from 13 residues. The V and J ends lost 6 bases and 6 bases respectively, with 15 bases between them. The CDR3 nucleotides are TGTGCCAGCAGCCTCTCACCGGGCAGCGAGCAGTACTTC. Translation gives CASSLSPGSEQYF.

Only one count was recorded for this clonotype. The chain combines TRBV12-3 or TRBV12-4 with TRBJ1-1; unclear D gene. CDR3 length equals 13 residues. V lost 2 bases and J 1 base, leaving 5 bases between the germline ends. CDR3 in amino acids: CASSLTANTEAFF. Here the CDR3 DNA reads TGTGCCAGCAGTTTAACAGCGAACACTGAAGCTTTCTTT.

The rearrangement joins TRBV7-9 to TRBJ2-5; D is ambiguous. The ends were cut back, 3 bases at V and 5 bases at J, with 10 bases in the middle. The CDR3 totals 13 residues. CDR1 and CDR2 (germline): SEHNR, FQNEAQ (reference sequence). CDR3 bases: TGTGCCAGCAGCTTTTTGATGGGGGAGACCCAGTACTTC. This encodes CASSFLMGETQYF.

J is TRBJ1-1 and V is TRBV5-1; D unclear. V was cut by 4 bases and J by 5 bases, with 15 bases left in between. This CDR3 has 14 residues. The germline V gene has CDR1 SGHRS and CDR2 YFSETQ. CDR3 sequence: CASSVEAYRTEAFF. The CDR3, as DNA: TGCGCCAGCAGCGTGGAGGCGTATCGGACTGAAGCTTTCTTT.

This clonotype was observed a handful of times. The gene calls are TRBV28 and TRBJ2-7; TRBD1 matches at 10 bases. The germline V gene has CDR1 MDHEN and CDR2 SYDVKM. The V and J ends lost 10 bases and 0 bases, in that order; junction bases with no gene match: 6. CDR3 size: 14 residues. The CDR3 DNA follows: TGTGCCATTCGGAGGACAGGGGGCTCCTACGAGCAGTACTTC. It yields the protein CAIRRTGGSYEQYF.

The sample holds one count of this clonotype. CDR3 loop: CASSLGEGYYNEQFF. CDR3 DNA sequence: TGTGCCAGCAGCCTGGGGGAGGGTTATTACAATGAGCAGTTCTTC. The V call is TRBV7-9, the J call TRBJ2-1, with 7 bases that match TRBD2. Germline lookup yields CDR1 SEHNR and CDR2 FQNEAQ (reference sequence). The CDR3 covers 15 residues. Trimming cost V 5 bases and J 4 bases; bases outside gene matches: 8.